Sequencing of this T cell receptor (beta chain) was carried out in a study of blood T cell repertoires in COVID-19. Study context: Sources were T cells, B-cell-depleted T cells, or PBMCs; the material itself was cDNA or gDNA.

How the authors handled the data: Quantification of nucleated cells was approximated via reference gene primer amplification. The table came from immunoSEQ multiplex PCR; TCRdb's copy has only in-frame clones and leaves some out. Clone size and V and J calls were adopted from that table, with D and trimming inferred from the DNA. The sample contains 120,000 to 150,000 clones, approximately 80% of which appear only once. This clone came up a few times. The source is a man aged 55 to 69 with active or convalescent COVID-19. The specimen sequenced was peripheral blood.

CDR3 amino acids: CASSPPRDEQFF. The CDR3 DNA follows: TGTGCCAGCAGCCCCCCCCGCGATGAGCAGTTCTTC. The chain links TRBV28 to TRBJ2-1; D is uncertain. The CDR3 loop spans 12 amino acids. Germline V gene sequence: CDR1 MDHEN, CDR2 SYDVKM. The ends were cut back, 6 bases at V and 8 bases at J, with 11 bases in the middle. The variable domain in full, with the rest retrieved from reference TRBV28 and TRBJ2-1, is DVKVTQSSRYLVKRTGEKVFLECVQDMDHENMFWYRQDPGLGLRLIYFSYDVKMKEKGDIPEGYSVSREKKERFSLILESASTNQTSMYLCASSPPRDEQFFGPGTRLTVL.